The rows below give T cell receptor beta chains drawn from one sample of a study of blood T cell repertoires in COVID-19. The table came from immunoSEQ multiplex PCR; TCRdb's copy has only in-frame clones and leaves some out. The repertoire holds about 400,000 clones, roughly 88% seen once, with roughly 1.4% in the top ten. Sequencing used peripheral blood. All receptors come from a woman aged 25 to 39 with active or convalescent COVID-19. Each CDR3 is given with its conserved first and last residue. The order of the fields is CDR3 protein, CDR3 DNA, clone size, J gene, V gene, D gene. The D gene is left open where the match is weak. Clone size is given for some rows only: seen once, a few or many times, or a class if the clone is expanded.

CDR3aa: CASSPVSSYEQYF; CDR3nt: TGTGCCAGCAGCCCCGTTTCCTCCTACGAGCAGTACTTC; abundance: once; j_gene: TRBJ2-7; v_gene: TRBV7-9; d_gene: -
CDR3aa: CASSLHGSYEQYF; CDR3nt: TGTGCCAGCAGTTTACACGGGTCCTACGAGCAGTACTTC; abundance: -; j_gene: TRBJ2-7; v_gene: TRBV12-3/TRBV12-4; d_gene: -
CDR3aa: CASSEFGTKSYNEQFF; CDR3nt: TGTGCCAGCAGTGAATTTGGGACTAAGTCCTACAATGAGCAGTTCTTC; abundance: -; j_gene: TRBJ2-1; v_gene: TRBV6-4; d_gene: TRBD2
CDR3aa: CATSRNRVPRGNQPQHF; CDR3nt: TGTGCCACCAGCAGGAACAGGGTTCCAAGGGGCAATCAGCCCCAGCATTTT; abundance: -; j_gene: TRBJ1-5; v_gene: TRBV15; d_gene: -
CDR3aa: CASSVESPHTSGGHYEQYF; CDR3nt: TGTGCCAGCAGCGTAGAGTCCCCCCATACTAGCGGGGGGCACTACGAGCAGTACTTC; abundance: once; j_gene: TRBJ2-7; v_gene: TRBV9; d_gene: TRBD2
CDR3aa: CASSAGYEQYF; CDR3nt: TGTGCCAGCAGCGCGGGCTACGAGCAGTACTTC; abundance: once; j_gene: TRBJ2-7; v_gene: TRBV11-3; d_gene: -
CDR3aa: CASSELGLFYGYTF; CDR3nt: TGCGCCAGCAGTGAACTCGGACTCTTCTATGGCTACACCTTC; abundance: -; j_gene: TRBJ1-2; v_gene: TRBV10-2; d_gene: -
CDR3aa: CSARQGTGAKNIQYF; CDR3nt: TGCAGCGCACGACAGGGGACAGGGGCCAAAAACATTCAGTACTTC; abundance: few; j_gene: TRBJ2-4; v_gene: TRBV29-1; d_gene: TRBD1
CDR3aa: CASSHPGQLNTEAFF; CDR3nt: TGCGCCAGCAGTCATCCGGGACAGCTGAACACTGAAGCTTTCTTT; abundance: -; j_gene: TRBJ1-1; v_gene: TRBV23-1; d_gene: TRBD1
CDR3aa: CATSRGAMGSGGAGRETQYF; CDR3nt: TGTGCCACCAGCAGAGGGGCAATGGGGAGCGGGGGGGCCGGTAGGGAGACCCAGTACTTC; abundance: -; j_gene: TRBJ2-5; v_gene: TRBV15; d_gene: TRBD2
CDR3aa: CASARGDGELFF; CDR3nt: TGTGCCAGTGCCAGGGGAGACGGGGAGCTGTTTTTT; abundance: -; j_gene: TRBJ2-2; v_gene: TRBV6-5; d_gene: -
CDR3aa: CASSLRLAGGSDTQYF; CDR3nt: TGTGCCAGCAGCCTCAGACTAGCCGGGGGGTCAGATACGCAGTATTTT; abundance: -; j_gene: TRBJ2-3; v_gene: TRBV7-8; d_gene: TRBD2
CDR3aa: CASRKQGAVETQYF; CDR3nt: TGCGCCAGCAGAAAACAGGGTGCGGTGGAGACCCAGTACTTC; abundance: once; j_gene: TRBJ2-5; v_gene: TRBV4-1; d_gene: -
CDR3aa: CASSFSGAYNEQFF; CDR3nt: TGTGCCAGCAGTTTTAGCGGGGCCTACAATGAGCAGTTCTTC; abundance: -; j_gene: TRBJ2-1; v_gene: TRBV27; d_gene: TRBD2
CDR3aa: CASSPDRDNQPQHF; CDR3nt: TGTGCCAGCTCACCGGACAGGGACAATCAGCCCCAGCATTTT; abundance: -; j_gene: TRBJ1-5; v_gene: TRBV18; d_gene: TRBD1
CDR3aa: CASSPRQSYEQYF; CDR3nt: TGTGCCAGCAGCCCCCGACAGTCCTACGAGCAGTACTTC; abundance: -; j_gene: TRBJ2-7; v_gene: TRBV7-8; d_gene: -
CDR3aa: CASSLNQAEAFF; CDR3nt: TGTGCCAGCAGCTTGAATCAGGCTGAAGCTTTCTTT; abundance: -; j_gene: TRBJ1-1; v_gene: TRBV5-6; d_gene: -
CDR3aa: CAWSRGAGNTIYF; CDR3nt: TGTGCCTGGTCCCGAGGCGCGGGAAACACCATATATTTT; abundance: -; j_gene: TRBJ1-3; v_gene: TRBV30; d_gene: -
CDR3aa: CASSYRGNTEAFF; CDR3nt: TGTGCCAGCAGTTATAGGGGGAACACTGAAGCTTTCTTT; abundance: -; j_gene: TRBJ1-1; v_gene: TRBV27; d_gene: -
CDR3aa: CASKPGQNSPLHF; CDR3nt: TGTGCCAGCAAGCCGGGACAGAATTCACCCCTCCACTTT; abundance: -; j_gene: TRBJ1-6; v_gene: TRBV27; d_gene: TRBD1
CDR3aa: CASSTRPGTGGIGQPQHF; CDR3nt: TGTGCCAGCAGTACGCGTCCCGGGACAGGGGGCATCGGTCAGCCCCAGCATTTT; abundance: -; j_gene: TRBJ1-5; v_gene: TRBV27; d_gene: TRBD1
CDR3aa: CASSLGLDREGTEAFF; CDR3nt: TGTGCCAGCAGCTTAGGGTTGGACAGGGAGGGCACTGAAGCTTTCTTT; abundance: -; j_gene: TRBJ1-1; v_gene: TRBV11-3; d_gene: TRBD1
CDR3aa: CASSLEAGGSTDTQYF; CDR3nt: TGCGCCAGCAGCTTGGAAGCGGGGGGCTCCACAGATACGCAGTATTTT; abundance: -; j_gene: TRBJ2-3; v_gene: TRBV5-1; d_gene: TRBD2
CDR3aa: CASSLRDYYNEQFF; CDR3nt: TGTGCCAGCAGCCTCCGGGACTATTACAATGAGCAGTTCTTC; abundance: -; j_gene: TRBJ2-1; v_gene: TRBV13; d_gene: TRBD2
CDR3aa: CASSQDRPGGYTF; CDR3nt: TGTGCCAGCAGCCAAGATCGCCCCGGTGGCTACACCTTC; abundance: once; j_gene: TRBJ1-2; v_gene: TRBV3-1/TRBV3-2; d_gene: -
CDR3aa: CASSEGTGNPYEQYF; CDR3nt: TGTGCCAGCAGTGAAGGGACAGGGAATCCCTACGAGCAGTACTTC; abundance: -; j_gene: TRBJ2-7; v_gene: TRBV6-1; d_gene: TRBD1
CDR3aa: CASSPFTGTYTF; CDR3nt: TGTGCCAGCAGCCCCTTCACAGGGACCTACACCTTC; abundance: -; j_gene: TRBJ1-2; v_gene: TRBV3-1/TRBV3-2; d_gene: -